The 14 T cell receptor beta chains in this list originate from one sample, sequenced in a study of control samples from healthy donors and cancer patients (dated by TCRdb to about 2020). The library was made by the immunoSEQ multiplex PCR assay. In TCRdb, the immuneACCESS table is reduced to in-frame sequences with V and J assigned. These tables do not hold every clone; where another copy was compared, an unresolved V gene accounts for under half, and the others remain unexplained. The sample table records approximately 190,000 clones; about nine tenths of these occur just once. The ten top clones hold 1.8% of the sample. Sequencing was carried out using blood. Receptor source: a young man in good health.

This chain joins TRBV5-1 and TRBJ1-6; 7 nucleotides match TRBD1. After removal of 5 bases from V and 4 bases from J, the junction contained 6 bases not matched to a gene. Germline V CDR1 and CDR2: SGHRS, YFSETQ. The CDR3 is made up of 15 amino acids. The CDR3 bases are TGCGCCAGCAGAGGACAGGTTGATTATAATTCACCCCTCCACTTT. Translation: CASRGQVDYNSPLHF.

The chain carries TRBV5-6 and TRBJ1-1; D ambiguous. The CDR3 loop spans 11 amino acids. Germline V gene sequence: CDR1 SGHDT, CDR2 YYEEEE. Trimming took 1 base from V and 11 from J, leaving 9 bases between them. In nucleotides, the CDR3 is TGTGCCAGCAGCTTGCTCGGAACGGCTTTCTTT. It translates to CASSLLGTAFF.

The chain carries TRBV19 and TRBJ2-1; the match to TRBD2 covers 7 bases. CDR1 LNHDA and CDR2 SQIVND come from the germline V gene (reference sequence). The CDR3 runs to 15 residues. V dropped 5 bases and J dropped 0; count of bases not matched to a gene: 4. The CDR3 DNA reads as TGTGCCAGTAGTGACTGGGACTACTCCTACAATGAGCAGTTCTTC. Encoded protein: CASSDWDYSYNEQFF.

The chain has TRBV3-1 (or the pseudogene TRBV3-2) and TRBJ2-7; TRBD2 matches 9 bases. V lost 4 bases, J lost 2 bases, and 9 bases stayed unmatched. Germline CDR1 is LGHDT and CDR2 is YNNKEL (reference sequence). CDR3 length equals 16 residues. The CDR3 sequence is CASSPASGGPAYEQYF. CDR3 sequence (DNA): TGTGCCAGCAGCCCGGCCAGCGGGGGGCCCGCCTACGAGCAGTACTTC.

This chain links TRBV5-1 with TRBJ1-4, with D possibly matching TRBD1 (5 bases). CDR1 is SGHRS, CDR2 YFSETQ, per germline. Between the trimmed V and J ends, which lost 5 bases and 1 base, there was a span of 9 bases. There are 14 residues in the CDR3. The chain's CDR3 is CASRPGGTNEKLFF. CDR3 in DNA: TGCGCCAGCAGACCGGGGGGAACTAATGAAAAACTGTTTTTT.

The chain uses TRBV27 and TRBJ1-5, with a possible D match to TRBD1 (6 bases). The germline V gene encodes CDR1 MNHEY and CDR2 SMNVEV (reference sequence). V gave up 0 bases and J gave up 0 bases, with 9 bases separating them. CDR3 length: 16 residues. DNA for the CDR3: TGTGCCAGCAGTTTATCAGGGGGTCATAGCAATCAGCCCCAGCATTTT. Protein sequence: CASSLSGGHSNQPQHF.

This rearrangement joins TRBV5-1 to TRBJ2-1; D is perhaps TRBD2 (5 bases). The CDR3 runs to 15 residues. The V end lost 0 bases, the J end lost 3 bases, and 10 bases lay between the germline ends. Germline loops: CDR1 SGHRS, CDR2 YFSETQ. For the CDR3, the DNA is TGCGCCAGCAGCTTGGGGCCCGGGGACTACAATGAGCAGTTCTTC. Protein sequence: CASSLGPGDYNEQFF. Full variable domain (missing parts from reference TRBV5-1 and TRBJ2-1): KAGVTQTPRYLIKTRGQQVTLSCSPISGHRSVSWYQQTPGQGLQFLFEYFSETQRNKGNFPGRFSGRQFSNSRSEMNVSTLELGDSALYLCASSLGPGDYNEQFFGPGTRLTVL.

The rearrangement links TRBV6-5 to TRBJ1-2, with 11 bases lining up with TRBD1. This CDR3 spans 14 amino acids. The germline gives CDR1 MNHEY, CDR2 SVGAGI. With 4 bases clipped from V and 3 bases from J, the junction kept 1 base outside the gene matches. This chain's CDR3 is CASSWDRGDYGYTF. CDR3 nucleotides: TGTGCCAGCAGTTGGGACAGGGGGGACTATGGCTACACCTTC.

V is TRBV5-1 and J is TRBJ2-2; D may be TRBD1 or TRBD2 (5 bases each). The CDR3 spans 16 residues. The V gene's germline CDR1 is SGHRS and CDR2 YFSETQ. V lost 4 bases and J lost 0, with 13 bases in between. The DNA of the CDR3 is TGCGCCAGCAGCGCAACCGGGACGACGAACACCGGGGAGCTGTTTTTT. Amino acid sequence: CASSATGTTNTGELFF.

The chain is built from TRBV10-2 and TRBJ2-7; the D gene is possibly TRBD1 (5 bases). Germline V CDR1 and CDR2: WSHSY, SAAADI. Trimming pared 2 bases from V and 4 bases from J, leaving 12 bases between. The CDR3 length is 14 residues. CDR3 protein: CASSEGLPGYEQYF. CDR3 bases: TGCGCCAGCAGTGAGGGGCTCCCAGGGTACGAGCAGTACTTC.

The V call is TRBV6-5, the J call TRBJ1-1, with unresolved D. The germline CDR1 and CDR2 sequences are MNHEY and SVGAGI. V was clipped by 5 bases and J by 2 bases, with 15 bases between them. The CDR3 runs 15 residues. CDR3 residues: CASSPAGSTNTEAFF. The CDR3 coding sequence is TGTGCCAGCAGTCCAGCGGGGTCGACTAACACTGAAGCTTTCTTT.

The chain recombines TRBV11-2 with TRBJ1-5; TRBD1 is a possible D gene (5 bases). This CDR3 has 15 residues. V was pared by 5 bases and J by 3 bases, with 14 bases between. Germline V gene data show CDR1 as SGHAT and CDR2 as FQNNGV. The CDR3 here is CASSPTDSFNQPQHF. The CDR3 nucleotides read TGTGCCAGCAGCCCTACCGACAGTTTCAATCAGCCCCAGCATTTT.

J is TRBJ1-5 and V is TRBV25-1; weak D call: TRBD1 (5 bases). Germline values: CDR1 MGHDK, CDR2 SYGVNS. The V end lost 4 bases, the J end lost 7 bases, and 11 bases lay between the germline ends. The CDR3 consists of 13 residues. For the CDR3, the DNA is TGTGCCAGCAGTGGGCAGGGAACGCAGCCCCAGCATTTT. It specifies CASSGQGTQPQHF.

A few counts support this clone. The rearrangement uses TRBV18 and TRBJ2-3, with 8 bases fitting TRBD2. J was trimmed by 4 bases and V by 3 bases; bases with no gene match: 6. CDR1 is KGHSH and CDR2 is LQKENI in the germline V gene. This CDR3 is 15 amino acids long. CDR3 nucleotide sequence: TGTGCCAGCTCACCTCGGGGACTAGGGGCAGATACGCAGTATTTT. Translated: CASSPRGLGADTQYF.